The 5 T cell receptor beta chains below were found in one sample sequenced in a study of cytomegalovirus exposure and HLA in healthy donors. PCR involved 60 Vbeta and 13 Jbeta primers. Clones were sequenced by immunoSEQ multiplex PCR, and TCRdb holds only the in-frame ones, with some missing. The table includes over 70,000 clones, around 71% detected once. Sequencing input: PBMCs. All receptors come from a man aged 25-45 years in good health and CMV-seronegative.

This clone was observed a handful of times. The chain couples TRBV5-1 to TRBJ1-3; 9 bases align to TRBD1. Unmatched junction bases numbered 10, after V lost 2 bases and J lost 7 bases. The CDR3 loop spans 16 amino acids. Germline CDR1 SGHRS, CDR2 YFSETQ. CDR3 coding DNA: TGCGCCAGCAGCTTAGCCCGGGACAGGGAGGAGAACACCATATATTTT. Its protein is CASSLARDREENTIYF. The full variable domain, in which reference TRBV5-1 and TRBJ1-3 provide the parts outside the CDR3, is KAGVTQTPRYLIKTRGQQVTLSCSPISGHRSVSWYQQTPGQGLQFLFEYFSETQRNKGNFPGRFSGRQFSNSRSEMNVSTLELGDSALYLCASSLARDREENTIYFGEGSWLTVV.

The CDR3 DNA reads as TGTGCCTGGTCCCGGGGGGATACGCAGTATTTT. Translated, it gives CAWSRGDTQYF. This chain uses TRBV30 with TRBJ2-3, with a possible D match to TRBD2 (6 bases). Germline-derived CDR1 and CDR2 are GTSNPN and SVGIG (reference sequence). This CDR3 contains 11 residues. The V end lost 5 bases, the J end lost 6 bases, and 9 bases lay between the germline ends.

This clone is a singleton in its sample. The J gene is TRBJ2-2, the V gene TRBV7-2; D call uncertain. This CDR3 has 12 residues. CDR1 is SGHTA, CDR2 FQGNSA, per germline. V was pared by 5 bases and J by 8 bases, with 9 bases between. CDR3 in DNA: TGTGCCAGCAGCCAAACGGTGGGGGAGCTGTTTTTT. Amino acids: CASSQTVGELFF.

A few counts support this clone. V usage is TRBV5-1 and J usage is TRBJ2-7; maybe TRBD2 (6 bases). Germline assignment: CDR1 SGHRS and CDR2 YFSETQ. CDR3 length equals 14 residues. V lost 6 bases to trimming and J lost 5 bases, with 18 bases between them. The CDR3, as DNA: TGCGCCAGCAATCGCGCCGGGAGATGGGACGAGCAGTACTTC. It is translated as CASNRAGRWDEQYF.

The chain joins TRBV6-6 to TRBJ1-1, with a tentative D call TRBD1 (6 bases). This CDR3 has 11 amino acids. The germline V and J ends were trimmed by 5 bases and 8 bases, with 9 bases remaining between them. Germline CDR1 reads MNHNY; CDR2 reads SVGAGI (reference sequence). The CDR3 DNA reads as TGTGCCAGCAGTCCCGACAGGGAAGCTTTCTTT. Amino acid sequence: CASSPDREAFF.